Listed here are 15 T cell receptor beta chains from one sample, sequenced in a study of blood T cell repertoires in COVID-19. Assay: immunoSEQ multiplex PCR; the TCRdb copy retains only in-frame clones and omits some. The sample records some 210,000 clones, approximately 85% being singletons. The material sequenced was peripheral blood. The receptors stem from a woman between 65 and 79 years old with active or convalescent COVID-19.

The V and J genes are TRBV19 and TRBJ2-7, with D possibly being TRBD2 (5 bases). V was clipped by 10 bases and J by 7 bases, with 14 bases between them. The CDR3 has 11 residues. Germline CDR1 LNHDA, CDR2 SQIVND (reference sequence). CDR3 sequence reads: CATARSGEQYF. CDR3 sequence (DNA): TGTGCCACAGCGAGATCGGGGGAGCAGTACTTC.

The chain uses TRBV7-6 and TRBJ2-1; possibly TRBD1 for D (5 bases). Germline CDR1 reads SGHVS; CDR2 reads FNYEAQ. The CDR3 is made up of 16 amino acids. Trimming cost V 0 bases and J 7 bases, with 16 bases left between them. This CDR3 is CASSLAVGQGFNEQFF. CDR3 coding DNA: TGTGCCAGCAGCTTAGCGGTGGGGCAGGGTTTTAATGAGCAGTTCTTC.

The chain combines TRBV24-1 with TRBJ1-4; 7 bases fit TRBD1. This CDR3 is 14 amino acids long. V shed 3 bases, J shed 8 bases, and the junction held 5 bases outside the gene matches. From germline, CDR1 is KGHDR and CDR2 SFDVKD. The CDR3 bases are TGTGCCACCAGTGATCAAAGGGGGCGGGAAAAACTGTTTTTT. Translated: CATSDQRGREKLFF.

This clone was counted only a few times. J is TRBJ2-7 and V is TRBV4-1; 7 nucleotides line up with TRBD1. CDR3 length: 16 residues. Per germline, CDR1 MGHRA and CDR2 YSYEKL. With 4 bases clipped from V and 3 bases from J, the junction kept 12 bases outside the gene matches. As DNA, the CDR3 is TGCGCCAGCAGCCCTGCCCCAGGGGGAACCCTCTACGAGCAGTACTTC. This translates into CASSPAPGGTLYEQYF.

The CDR3 spells CASSKTGLGFYEQYF. The CDR3 nucleotides read TGTGCCAGCAGCAAGACCGGACTAGGTTTCTACGAGCAGTACTTC. The gene calls are TRBV7-9 and TRBJ2-7; 7 nucleotides line up with TRBD2. The V segment lost 5 bases and the J segment 3 bases; nucleotides outside the gene matches: 10. CDR1 and CDR2 from the germline V gene are SEHNR and FQNEAQ (reference sequence). This CDR3 has 15 residues.

This clone was found once. The J gene is TRBJ1-5, the V gene TRBV28, with D unresolved. Germline-derived CDR1 and CDR2 are MDHEN and SYDVKM. The CDR3 is made up of 14 amino acids. The germline V and J ends were trimmed by 5 bases and 3 bases, with 11 bases remaining between them. The CDR3 DNA sequence: TGTGCCAGCAGTCGCGCGGGAAACAATCAGCCCCAGCATTTT. It encodes CASSRAGNNQPQHF.

V and J are TRBV6-1 and TRBJ2-3, with D possibly being TRBD1 (6 bases). CDR1 and CDR2 from the germline V gene are MNHNS and SASEGT. Trimming removed 2 bases at V and 1 base at J, with 10 bases between. CDR3 size: 15 residues. CDR3 protein: CASSERRQGTDTQYF. The CDR3 DNA sequence: TGTGCCAGCAGTGAACGGAGACAGGGCACAGATACGCAGTATTTT.

The CDR3 bases are TGTGCCAGCAGCGTAACACCCCTAGCGGGAGCGGGCACAGATACGCAGTATTTT. Amino acids: CASSVTPLAGAGTDTQYF. The chain recombines TRBV9 with TRBJ2-3; 10 bases agree with TRBD2. The V gene's germline CDR1 is SGDLS and CDR2 YYNGEE. The CDR3 totals 18 residues. V shed 1 base and J 1 base; nucleotides not matched to a gene: 9.

The rearrangement joins TRBV7-9 to TRBJ1-5, with 8 bases lining up with TRBD1. The CDR3 consists of 15 residues. Germline CDR1 and CDR2: SEHNR and FQNEAQ (reference sequence). V shed 6 bases, J shed 6 bases, and the junction held 10 bases outside the gene matches. The CDR3 bases are TGTGCCAGCAGTCCCAGCGACAGGGGTCCTCAGCCCCAGCATTTT. Translated, it gives CASSPSDRGPQPQHF.

The rearrangement joins TRBV24-1 to TRBJ2-3, with D perhaps TRBD2 (6 bases). Per the germline V gene, CDR1 is KGHDR and CDR2 is SFDVKD. The V end was cut by 5 bases, the J end by 5 bases, with 7 bases between. This CDR3 region has 12 residues. In nucleotides, the CDR3 is TGTGCCACCAGTGGGGGGGAAGATACGCAGTATTTT. Its translation is CATSGGEDTQYF.

The chain uses TRBV7-7 and TRBJ2-5; TRBD2 matches at 9 bases. The CDR3 has 18 amino acids. CDR1 and CDR2 from the germline V gene are SSHAT and FNYEAQ (reference sequence). V shed 5 bases, J shed 1 base, and the junction held 14 bases outside the gene matches. Here the CDR3 reads CASSRYSIAGASQETQYF. CDR3 nucleotides: TGTGCCAGCAGCCGATATTCTATAGCGGGAGCCAGCCAAGAGACCCAGTACTTC.

V is TRBV3-1 (or the pseudogene TRBV3-2) and J is TRBJ2-5; 10 nucleotides align to TRBD2. Looked up from germline, CDR1 is LGHDT and CDR2 is YNNKEL (reference sequence). V lost 2 bases to trimming and J lost 2 bases; unmatched junction nucleotides: 5. The CDR3 runs 16 residues. Written as DNA, the CDR3 is TGTGCCAGCAGCCAAACTAGCGGGATGCGGCAAGAGACCCAGTACTTC. This gives the protein CASSQTSGMRQETQYF.

V usage is TRBV3-1 (or the pseudogene TRBV3-2) and J usage is TRBJ1-4; D is unclear. The CDR3 totals 13 residues. V was cut by 3 bases and J by 7 bases, with 9 bases left in between. Germline CDR1 and CDR2: LGHDT and YNNKEL (reference sequence). DNA of the CDR3: TGTGCCAGCAGCCAGAGACTTCGTGAAAAACTGTTTTTT. Its translation is CASSQRLREKLFF.

This chain joins TRBV11-1 and TRBJ2-3, with 8 bases identical to TRBD1. With 5 bases clipped from V and 5 bases from J, the junction kept 12 bases outside the gene matches. There are 16 residues in the CDR3. CDR1 is SGHAT, CDR2 FQDESV, per germline (reference sequence). The CDR3 nucleotides are TGTGCCAGCAGCCGAAAGGGACAGGCCCGGGGAGATACGCAGTATTTT. Translated, it gives CASSRKGQARGDTQYF.

The chain is built from TRBV7-9 and TRBJ1-3; 7 bases agree with TRBD1. CDR3 length: 17 amino acids. CDR1 and CDR2 from the germline V gene are SEHNR and FQNEAQ (reference sequence). V gave up 4 bases and J gave up 1 base; unmatched junction bases: 10. CDR3 sequence: CASSSPPGQLSGNTIYF. CDR3 nucleotides: TGTGCCAGCAGCTCGCCCCCGGGACAGCTATCTGGAAACACCATATATTTT.